This T cell receptor (beta chain) was recovered during a study of T cells in Graves' hyperthyroidism and ophthalmopathy. Overall study context: Peripheral blood collection took place at initial diagnosis, before any treatment.

Trimming pared 1 base from V and 2 bases from J, leaving 9 bases between. Germline loops: CDR1 SGHTA, CDR2 FQGTGA. The CDR3 contains 14 residues. There were TCR beta CDR3 regions amplified from RNA transcripts. HTBI primers were used for first-round RT-PCR of the TCR CDR3. One entry per CDR3 protein, called by TCRdb with MiXCR from the multiplex PCR reads. The sample lists roughly 500,000 distinct CDR3 sequences; about 22% were seen once. Study observations and caveats: From stable hyperthyroidism, ophthalmopathy was set apart by a 13 V-J model.

This clonotype was seen repeatedly, ten times or more. Its matching antigen is unknown. This chain connects TRBV7-3 to TRBJ2-7; D is unresolved. The sequence was obtained from a woman aged 70 to 79 with Graves' ophthalmopathy. The sequenced sample consisted of blood. CDR3 bases: TGTGCCAGCAGCTTAATCGGCGGTGCCTACGAGCAGTACTTC. It yields the protein CASSLIGGAYEQYF.